These T cell receptor beta chains were read from a single sample in a study of blood T cell repertoires in COVID-19. Sequenced by immunoSEQ multiplex PCR; TCRdb stores in-frame clones only, minus some. Among 50,000 to 60,000 clones listed, roughly 90% were seen once. Material: peripheral blood. The origin of the receptors is a woman aged 80 or over with acute or convalescent COVID-19. Each CDR3 is given with its conserved first and last residue. D genes are given only for firm matches. Clone size is shown for a subset of rows, as once, few, many or a class of expanded clone.

once,TRBJ1-2,TRBV21-1,NA,CASSTTGTGVYGYTF,TGTGCCAGCAGCACGACCGGGACAGGGGTCTATGGCTACACCTTC
NA,TRBJ1-1,TRBV30,TRBD1,CAWSKSGGARTEAFF,TGTGCCTGGAGTAAGTCAGGGGGCGCGAGGACTGAAGCTTTCTTT
NA,TRBJ2-7,TRBV24-1,NA,CATSDPDNLEQYF,TGTGCCACCAGTGACCCAGACAATTTAGAGCAGTACTTC
NA,TRBJ1-5,TRBV7-2,NA,CASSFHNQPQHF,TGTGCCAGCAGCTTCCATAATCAGCCCCAGCATTTT
once,TRBJ1-5,TRBV6-2/TRBV6-3,NA,CASSYSGAVGQPQHF,TGTGCCAGCAGTTACTCAGGGGCAGTGGGACAGCCCCAGCATTTT
NA,TRBJ2-1,TRBV5-6,NA,CASSFGGGAGPGVNEQFF,TGTGCCAGCAGCTTCGGGGGAGGTGCCGGCCCCGGGGTCAATGAGCAGTTCTTC
NA,TRBJ1-2,TRBV7-2,NA,CASSPGVVGGYTF,TGTGCCAGCAGCCCAGGGGTTGTTGGGGGCTACACCTTC
NA,TRBJ1-5,TRBV19,TRBD1,CASSRRPPGGDQPQHF,TGTGCCAGTAGTAGGAGACCCCCAGGGGGCGATCAGCCCCAGCATTTT
NA,TRBJ2-7,TRBV11-2,NA,CASSSLLPGIHEQYF,TGTGCCAGCAGCTCGCTTCTGCCGGGGATCCACGAGCAGTACTTC
once,TRBJ1-2,TRBV7-2,TRBD1,CASSLRQGAPYGYTF,TGTGCCAGCAGCTTACGACAGGGGGCACCCTATGGCTACACCTTC
NA,TRBJ2-1,TRBV7-9,TRBD2,CASSSFLRAGATNEQFF,TGTGCCAGCAGCTCCTTCCTTCGGGCGGGAGCAACCAATGAGCAGTTCTTC
NA,TRBJ1-5,TRBV6-2/TRBV6-3,NA,CASSYSGHSGQPQHF,TGTGCCAGCAGTTACTCGGGACATTCGGGGCAGCCCCAGCATTTT
NA,TRBJ2-7,TRBV11-3,TRBD2,CASSLELVAGWYEQYF,TGTGCCAGTAGCTTAGAGTTGGTAGCGGGATGGTACGAGCAGTACTTC
NA,TRBJ1-5,TRBV18,TRBD1,CASSPGTGENQPQHF,TGTGCCAGCTCACCCGGGACAGGGGAAAATCAGCCCCAGCATTTT
NA,TRBJ1-1,TRBV2,NA,CASGDQNTEAFF,TGTGCCAGCGGTGACCAGAACACTGAAGCTTTCTTT